This TCR beta chain was sequenced in a study of beta chain features in type 1 diabetes. Overall study results and limits: Significant though moderate, a shortening of TCRB CDR3s appeared in all four CD4+ subsets of Type 1 diabetes patients.

The CDR3 runs 14 residues. Germline V gives CDR1 SGHTA, CDR2 FQGNSA. The ends lost 4 bases at V and 5 bases at J; junction bases unmatched: 2. Sequenced material consisted of expressed TCRB transcripts (all of the isolated RNA was reverse transcribed). Clones were sequenced by immunoSEQ multiplex PCR, and TCRdb holds only the in-frame ones, with some missing. The sample shows under 300,000 clones, 24% of them seen only once. This clone turned up a few times. Antigen specificity is unknown. The TCR sequence derives from a woman in her twenties or thirties with type 1 diabetes. V usage is TRBV7-2 and J usage is TRBJ2-1; TRBD2 agrees at 10 bases. Source material: naive CD4+ T cells from blood. CDR3 sequence (DNA): TGTGCCAGCAGCTCTAGCGGGAGCCACAATGAGCAGTTCTTC. Protein sequence: CASSSSGSHNEQFF.